A selection of T cell receptor beta chains follows, all from one sample in a study of blood T cell repertoires in COVID-19. Repertoires were generated with immunoSEQ multiplex PCR, while TCRdb's copy carries only in-frame clones and drops some. The top ten hold about 0.83% of the sample, which has 350,000 to 450,000 clones, roughly 90% seen once. The source material was PBMCs or T cells enriched from blood (not recorded which). All receptors come from a woman in her thirties or forties who had been exposed to COVID-19. The CDR3 runs from the conserved cysteine through the conserved F or W. A D gene is named only where the DNA matches it firmly. Size tells how often a clone was seen (once, few, many) or the class of an expanded clone, and some rows leave it out.

J gene: TRBJ1-2
clone size: -
D gene: TRBD1
V gene: TRBV30
CDR3 protein: CAWSVKTGDGYTF
CDR3 DNA: TGTGCCTGGAGTGTGAAGACAGGGGATGGCTACACCTTC

J gene: TRBJ1-6
clone size: -
D gene: -
V gene: TRBV6-1
CDR3 protein: CASGDGSPLHF
CDR3 DNA: TGTGCCAGCGGTGACGGTTCACCCCTCCACTTT

J gene: TRBJ2-7
clone size: -
D gene: TRBD2
V gene: TRBV6-2/TRBV6-3
CDR3 protein: CASSPRGGHYEQYF
CDR3 DNA: TGTGCCAGCAGTCCCCGGGGGGGGCACTACGAGCAGTACTTC

J gene: TRBJ1-2
clone size: -
D gene: TRBD1
V gene: TRBV27
CDR3 protein: CASSFGGQAYGYTF
CDR3 DNA: TGTGCCAGCAGTTTTGGCGGACAGGCCTATGGCTACACCTTC

J gene: TRBJ2-7
clone size: -
D gene: TRBD2
V gene: TRBV7-9
CDR3 protein: CASSTASGPSYEQYF
CDR3 DNA: TGTGCCAGCAGCACGGCTAGCGGACCGTCCTACGAGCAGTACTTC

J gene: TRBJ1-4
clone size: -
D gene: TRBD1
V gene: TRBV30
CDR3 protein: CAWSPRLGQRREKLFF
CDR3 DNA: TGTGCCTGGAGTCCCCGGCTGGGACAGCGAAGAGAAAAACTGTTTTTT

J gene: TRBJ2-3
clone size: -
D gene: -
V gene: TRBV9
CDR3 protein: CASSPRGGAGATTDTQYF
CDR3 DNA: TGTGCCAGCAGCCCGAGAGGGGGGGCGGGGGCGACCACAGATACGCAGTATTTT

J gene: TRBJ1-3
clone size: once
D gene: -
V gene: TRBV11-2
CDR3 protein: CASSLANRAGNTIYF
CDR3 DNA: TGTGCCAGCAGCTTAGCGAACAGGGCTGGAAACACCATATATTTT

J gene: TRBJ2-1
clone size: once
D gene: TRBD2
V gene: TRBV7-3
CDR3 protein: CASSLTSLAGNEQFF
CDR3 DNA: TGTGCCAGCAGCTTAACGTCACTAGCGGGAAATGAGCAGTTCTTC

J gene: TRBJ1-6
clone size: -
D gene: TRBD1
V gene: TRBV18
CDR3 protein: CASSPGQGARGSPLHF
CDR3 DNA: TGTGCCAGCTCACCCGGACAGGGGGCGAGAGGTTCACCCCTCCACTTT

J gene: TRBJ1-1
clone size: -
D gene: -
V gene: TRBV3-1/TRBV3-2
CDR3 protein: CASNQAGWGDTEAFF
CDR3 DNA: TGTGCCAGCAACCAAGCGGGATGGGGGGACACTGAAGCTTTCTTT

J gene: TRBJ1-1
clone size: -
D gene: -
V gene: TRBV7-2
CDR3 protein: CASSPIEIGRGAFF
CDR3 DNA: TGTGCCAGCAGCCCTATTGAGATTGGCCGGGGAGCTTTCTTT

J gene: TRBJ2-3
clone size: -
D gene: TRBD1
V gene: TRBV7-6
CDR3 protein: CASSRGQGNTDTQYF
CDR3 DNA: TGTGCCAGCAGCCGGGGACAGGGAAACACAGATACGCAGTATTTT

J gene: TRBJ1-4
clone size: -
D gene: -
V gene: TRBV2
CDR3 protein: CASGYRPGANEKLFF
CDR3 DNA: TGTGCCAGCGGTTATAGACCCGGGGCTAATGAAAAACTGTTTTTT